This T cell receptor (beta chain) appears in the sequencing data of a study of vaccination effects on CD4 cells after COVID-19. Study-wide results and limits: Infection-derived and vaccine-derived clones contracted markedly late after vaccination.

A word on this clone: Its antigen is not identified.

Using viral peptide pools, the ViraFEST assay grew out antigen-specific CD4+ T cells prior to sequencing. An approximately nine-day culture period preceded the isolation of CD4+ T cells. Convalescent patients had PCR-confirmed SARS-CoV-2 infection between March and December 2020. All participants had two doses of either the BNT162b2 or mRNA-1273 vaccine. IL-2 medium took the place of half the medium on both days 3 and 7. Generated by immunoSEQ multiplex PCR, the TCRdb table keeps only in-frame clones and is missing some. The sample yields roughly 17,000 clones, about 70% seen once. CDR3 length equals 13 residues. The V end lost 7 bases, the J end lost 3 bases, and 12 bases lay between the germline ends. The V gene's germline CDR1 is MNHEY and CDR2 SVGAGI.

The sequencing used CD4+ T cells from PBMCs cultured with SARS-CoV-2 spike peptides, collected after COVID-19 vaccination. The TCR originated in a human donor who had a prior SARS-CoV-2 infection. The V call is TRBV6-5, the J call TRBJ1-1; D not resolved. The CDR3 here is CASTGYQDTEAFF. The CDR3 DNA reads TGTGCCAGCACCGGCTACCAGGACACTGAAGCTTTCTTT.